This entry lists 10 T cell receptor beta chains sequenced from one sample in a study of cytomegalovirus exposure and HLA in healthy donors (dated by TCRdb to 2017 to 2019). Receptors were amplified or captured by the immunoSEQ multiplex PCR assay. For the multiplex PCR, a mixture combining 60 forward primers for TCR Vbeta segments and 13 reverse primers for TCR Jbeta segments was used. TCRdb stores this immuneACCESS table with in-frame sequences only. Part of the clones is absent; in the studies checked, under half of the shortfall reflects unresolved V genes, and no reason is known for the rest. The sample table lists over 150,000 clones, over 75% of them with a count of one. Just under 3% of the sample is taken by the ten largest. The specimen sequenced was PBMCs. Every receptor here comes from a woman in her twenties or thirties in good health and CMV-seronegative.

CDR3 sequence: CASSVGRGYTF. In DNA form, the CDR3 reads TGTGCCAGCAGCGTCGGTCGGGGCTACACCTTC. The J gene is TRBJ1-2, the V gene TRBV9; D gene ambiguous. With 2 bases removed from V and 8 bases from J, the gap between germline ends came to 7 bases. CDR1 is SGDLS and CDR2 is YYNGEE in the germline V gene. The CDR3 extends over 11 amino acids. Supplemented by reference TRBV9 and TRBJ1-2, the full variable domain reads DSGVTQTPKHLITATGQRVTLRCSPRSGDLSVYWYQQSLDQGLQFLIQYYNGEERAKGNILERFSAQQFPDLHSELNLSSLELGDSALYFCASSVGRGYTFGSGTRLTVV.

This rearrangement joins TRBV10-3 to TRBJ2-1; 12 nucleotides line up with TRBD2. Germline assignment: CDR1 ENHRY and CDR2 SYGVKD. The CDR3 totals 15 residues. V was pared by 7 bases and J by 3 bases, with 4 bases of the junction left unmatched. CDR3 region: CAITAGLAGYNEQFF. Here the CDR3 DNA reads TGTGCCATCACCGCGGGACTAGCGGGCTACAATGAGCAGTTCTTC.

Details on this clone: Other DNA sequences from this sample encode an identical CDR3 as well. The rearrangement uses TRBV6-5 and TRBJ2-3; 7 bases match TRBD1. V lost 6 bases to trimming and J lost 8 bases; unmatched junction nucleotides: 5. This CDR3 has 12 amino acids. Germline V gives CDR1 MNHEY, CDR2 SVGAGI. This CDR3 is CASSQAGGTQYF. In DNA form, the CDR3 reads TGTGCCAGCAGCCAGGCAGGGGGTACGCAGTATTTT.

The chain has TRBV29-1 and TRBJ1-2; 9 bases line up with TRBD1. Unmatched junction bases numbered 10, after V lost 6 bases and J lost 2 bases. The CDR3 extends over 15 amino acids. CDR1 is SQVTM, CDR2 ANQGSEA, per germline. The DNA for the CDR3 is TGCAGCGTCATTAGGACAGGGGAGGTGAACTATGGCTACACCTTC. This sequence encodes CSVIRTGEVNYGYTF.

The genes are TRBV28 and TRBJ1-5; possible D gene TRBD1, 5 bases. Germline CDR1 MDHEN, CDR2 SYDVKM. Deletions cut 4 bases from V and 1 base from J, with 14 bases between. The CDR3 totals 16 residues. Here the CDR3 DNA reads TGTGCCAGCAGTTGGGCACCAGGGTGGAGCAATCAGCCCCAGCATTTT. Translation: CASSWAPGWSNQPQHF.

V and J are TRBV6-5 and TRBJ1-2, with D possibly matching TRBD1 (5 bases). The germline CDR1 and CDR2 sequences are MNHEY and SVGAGI. V was pared by 6 bases and J by 3 bases, with 11 bases between. This CDR3 is built from 13 residues. The CDR3 reads CASSSDSYYGYTF. CDR3 bases: TGTGCCAGCAGCTCTGACAGTTACTATGGCTACACCTTC.

This chain uses TRBV19 with TRBJ1-4, with TRBD1 matching 9 bases. Trimming cost V 9 bases and J 8 bases; bases outside gene matches: 13. CDR1 LNHDA and CDR2 SQIVND come from the germline V gene (reference sequence). There are 15 residues in the CDR3. The CDR3 spells CASEATGGVEEKLFF. CDR3 bases: TGTGCCAGCGAGGCCACAGGGGGCGTAGAGGAAAAACTGTTTTTT.

The V call is TRBV13, the J call TRBJ2-1; 9 bases match TRBD2. This CDR3 is built from 15 residues. Germline V gene sequence: CDR1 PRHDT, CDR2 FYEKMQ (reference sequence). Germline trimming cut 4 bases from V and 10 bases from J; bases unmatched to any gene: 11. The CDR3 DNA reads as TGTGCCAGCAGCTCCTTTCTAGCGGGGCTAAACGAGCAGTTCTTC. Translated: CASSSFLAGLNEQFF.

The chain couples TRBV5-6 to TRBJ2-1; D may be TRBD1 (5 bases). V lost 4 bases, J lost 2 bases, and 16 bases lay in between. The CDR3 loop spans 16 amino acids. From germline, CDR1 is SGHDT and CDR2 YYEEEE. The CDR3 nucleotides read TGTGCCAGCAGCGGGGAACAGGACCTAACCTACAATGAGCAGTTCTTC. Amino acids: CASSGEQDLTYNEQFF.

The chain joins TRBV19 to TRBJ1-2, with TRBD1 identical over 9 bases. The V gene end was trimmed by 4 bases and the J gene end by 0 bases; junction bases not matched to a gene: 3. The CDR3 has 15 amino acids. In germline, CDR1 is LNHDA, CDR2 SQIVND (reference sequence). This chain's CDR3 is CASSRQGDANYGYTF. The CDR3 nucleotides are TGTGCCAGTAGTAGACAGGGGGACGCTAACTATGGCTACACCTTC.